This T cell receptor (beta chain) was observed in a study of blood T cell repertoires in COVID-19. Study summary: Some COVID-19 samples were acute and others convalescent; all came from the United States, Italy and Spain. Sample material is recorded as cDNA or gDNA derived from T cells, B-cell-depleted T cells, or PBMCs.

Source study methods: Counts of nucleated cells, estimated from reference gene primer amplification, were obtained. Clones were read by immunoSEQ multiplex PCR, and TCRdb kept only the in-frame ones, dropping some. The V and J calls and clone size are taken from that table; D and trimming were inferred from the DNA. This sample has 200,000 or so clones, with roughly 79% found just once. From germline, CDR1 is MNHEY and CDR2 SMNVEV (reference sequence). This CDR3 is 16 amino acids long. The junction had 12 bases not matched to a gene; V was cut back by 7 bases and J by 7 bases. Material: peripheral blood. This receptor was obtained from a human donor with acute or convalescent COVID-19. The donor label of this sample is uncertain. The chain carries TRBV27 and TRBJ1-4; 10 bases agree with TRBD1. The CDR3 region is CASTGHRDRGGEKLFF. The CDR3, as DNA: TGTGCCAGCACCGGCCACCGGGACAGGGGCGGTGAAAAACTGTTTTTT.